Sequencing of this TCR beta chain was carried out in a study of CD8 T cells in Susac syndrome. Random hexamers were used to reverse transcribe the RNA input (roughly 0.5 to 1 ug). By means of immunoSEQ multiplex PCR, TCR beta CDR3 spanning 54 Vbeta and 13 Jbeta underwent amplification. From the immunoSEQ multiplex PCR reads, TCRdb called clonotypes with MiXCR, one entry per CDR3 protein. Among 180,000 or so distinct CDR3 sequences listed, roughly 96% were seen once. TCR beta from blood CD8+ and CD4+ T cells was sequenced. Negative isolation was applied to CD8+ and CD4+ T cells, and FACS enrichment was applied to TEMRA cells. V trimming: 9 bases; J trimming: 4 bases; junction bases outside the gene matches: 18. CDR3 length equals 18 residues. Germline loops: CDR1 MNHEY, CDR2 SMNVEV (reference sequence).

This TCR was sampled from a human donor in good health. This chain uses TRBV27 with TRBJ2-3, with 11 bases fitting TRBD1. The specimen sequenced was CD4+ T cells from PBMCs. CDR3 residues: CASQDRGLVRYDPDTQYF. The CDR3, as DNA: TGTGCCAGTCAGGACAGGGGGCTCGTTCGTTACGATCCAGATACGCAGTATTTT.